Each of the 22 T cell receptor beta chains below was sequenced from the same sample in a study of regulatory T cells in long-lasting Graves disease. Stated time point: persistent/refractory GD, antithyroid drugs over 5 years with positive TRAb. RNA from PBMCs was the source of the TCR library. In building TCR beta libraries, iRepertoire HTBI primers were used together with Arm-PCR of CDR3 regions. TCRdb reprocessed the multiplex PCR reads via MiXCR and lists one record per CDR3 protein. The sample consists of over 350,000 distinct CDR3 sequences, about 20% of them appearing once. This specimen consisted of peripheral blood mononuclear cells (PBMCs), obtained when the disease was refractory, from a patient treated with antithyroid drugs. These receptors were taken from a female donor with Graves disease.

This clonotype was seen repeatedly, ten times or more. The chain employs TRBV28 and TRBJ2-7; 8 bases match TRBD2. V trimming: 6 bases; J trimming: 2 bases; junction bases outside the gene matches: 9. The CDR3 runs 15 residues. Germline lookup yields CDR1 MDHEN and CDR2 SYDVKM. For the CDR3, the DNA is TGTGCCAGCAGGCCGACTAGCGACCCTACCTACGAGCAGTACTTC. This translates into CASRPTSDPTYEQYF.

This chain links TRBV11-2 with TRBJ2-3; TRBD1 or TRBD2 may be the D gene (5 bases each). Trimming cost V 3 bases and J 2 bases, with 9 bases left between them. CDR1 SGHAT and CDR2 FQNNGV come from the germline V gene. This CDR3 spans 14 amino acids. CDR3 sequence (DNA): TGTGCCAGCAGCTTTGGGGGATACACAGATACGCAGTATTTT. It codes for CASSFGGYTDTQYF.

This clonotype was seen a few times. This may arise from a read error, as a much more abundant clone is one base away. This chain joins TRBV7-2 and TRBJ2-7, with 10 positions matching TRBD1. This CDR3 comprises 15 residues. Germline V gene lookup returns CDR1 SGHTA and CDR2 FQGNSA. Written as DNA, the CDR3 is TGTGCCAGCAGCTCCAGGACAGGGGGTGGGGACGAGCGGTACTTC. It translates to CASSSRTGGGDERYF.

This clonotype was picked up one time. V gene TRBV6-2 or TRBV6-3 combines with J gene TRBJ2-5; 12 bases agree with TRBD2. V gave up 2 bases and J gave up 5 bases; unmatched junction bases: 9. Germline assignment: CDR1 MNHEY and CDR2 SVGEGT. This CDR3 is 17 amino acids long. In nucleotides, the CDR3 is TGTGCCAGCAGTTACGGCCGGCTAGCGGGAGGGCACGAGACCCAGTACTTC. It is translated as CASSYGRLAGGHETQYF.

This clonotype was counted at least ten times. The rearrangement joins TRBV2 to TRBJ2-7, with 10 bases fitting TRBD2. The germline V gene has CDR1 SNHLY and CDR2 FYNNEI. Unmatched junction bases numbered 13, after V lost 3 bases and J lost 5 bases. The CDR3 runs to 17 residues. The CDR3 DNA reads TGTGCCAGCAGTGATGGTAGCGGGAGGCTCGGTATCCACGAGCAGTACTTC. It is translated as CASSDGSGRLGIHEQYF.

The gene calls are TRBV3-1 and TRBJ2-5; TRBD2 matches at 9 bases. V lost 4 bases and J lost 5; bases outside the gene matches: 14. CDR1 LGHDT and CDR2 YNNKEL come from the germline V gene (reference sequence). This CDR3 is 17 amino acids long. The CDR3 loop reads CASSRRLAALPPETQYF. The CDR3 DNA reads as TGTGCCAGCAGCCGCCGACTAGCGGCCCTACCCCCGGAGACCCAGTACTTC.

As concerns this clonotype: A much bigger clone sits one base away, suggesting this may be a read error. This chain connects TRBV12-3 or TRBV12-4 to TRBJ2-5; tentative D call: TRBD2 (6 bases). The J call is uncertain, as TRBJ2-7 better fits the DNA end. The CDR3 extends over 13 amino acids. CDR3 protein: CASSPMGGLEQYF. Here the CDR3 DNA reads TGTGCCAGCAGCCCAATGGGGGGTCTCGAGCAGTACTTC.

In the case of this clonotype: A much larger clone differs by one base, so this may be a read error. The V call is TRBV12-3 or TRBV12-4, the J call TRBJ1-2, with D unclear. This CDR3 spans 15 amino acids. Trimming pared 0 bases from V and 9 bases from J, leaving 17 bases between. In nucleotides, the CDR3 is TGTGCCAGCAGTTTAGCTGGGTTCGGGGAAACGTGCTACACCTTC. Its translation is CASSLAGFGETCYTF.

This clonotype occurred a few times. The chain has TRBV7-2 and TRBJ2-7; a weak D match, TRBD1 (5 bases). V lost 1 base and J 3 bases, leaving 13 bases between the germline ends. The germline V gene has CDR1 SGHTA and CDR2 FQGNSA. The CDR3 loop spans 15 amino acids. The CDR3 loop reads CASSLGSDSYYEQYF. The DNA for the CDR3 is TGTGCCAGCAGCTTAGGGTCCGACAGCTACTACGAGCAGTACTTC.

Turning to this clonotype: The conserved final phenylalanine or tryptophan is absent from the CDR3, which likely points to a read error. The CDR3 protein is CASSERESPYEQYL. In DNA, the CDR3 is TGCGCCAGCAGTGAACGGGAGAGTCCCTACGAGCAGTACCTC. The chain carries TRBV10-1 and TRBJ2-7, with a possible D match to TRBD2 (6 bases). The germline gives CDR1 WNHNN, CDR2 SYGVQD (reference sequence). With 3 bases removed from V and 2 bases from J, the gap between germline ends came to 11 bases. The CDR3 spans 14 residues.

This clonotype was counted at least ten times. The chain recombines TRBV7-2 with TRBJ2-7; D is perhaps TRBD2 (5 bases). Germline V gene sequence: CDR1 SGHTA, CDR2 FQGNSA. The CDR3 runs 15 residues. V lost 3 bases to trimming and J lost 1 base, with 13 bases between them. CDR3 protein: CASSFSSGPSYEQYF. CDR3 nucleotide sequence: TGTGCCAGCAGCTTCTCGAGCGGACCATCCTACGAGCAGTACTTC.

The J gene is TRBJ1-3, the V gene TRBV13; 9 positions agree with TRBD1. The CDR3 consists of 15 residues. Germline CDR1 reads PRHDT; CDR2 reads FYEKMQ (reference sequence). V was pared by 3 bases and J by 2 bases, with 2 bases of the junction left unmatched. CDR3 residues: CASSFRTGAGNTIYF. CDR3 coding DNA: TGTGCCAGCAGCTTCCGGACAGGGGCTGGAAACACCATATATTTT.

Many counts were recorded for this clonotype. The rearrangement joins TRBV29-1 to TRBJ1-1; unclear D gene. Trimming shortened V by 6 bases and J by 7 bases, and 12 bases separated the two germline ends. Germline CDR1 reads SQVTM; CDR2 reads ANQGSEA. This CDR3 contains 11 residues. The CDR3 nucleotides read TGCAGCGTCGTCCCCCCGGTTGAAGCTTTCTTT. Amino acid sequence: CSVVPPVEAFF.

About this clonotype: The junction shows a germline mismatch at one end, possibly a read error. The chain has TRBV6-5 and TRBJ1-2, with D unclear. The CDR3 length is 13 residues. Looked up from germline, CDR1 is MNHEY and CDR2 is SVGAGI. CDR3 loop: CAGSYGSNYGYTF. CDR3 sequence (DNA): TGTGCCGGCAGTTACGGGAGTAACTATGGCTACACCTTC.

This chain links TRBV6-5 with TRBJ2-2; D not certain. CDR1 MNHEY and CDR2 SVGAGI come from the germline V gene. With 0 bases removed from V and 4 bases from J, the gap between germline ends came to 18 bases. This CDR3 is 18 amino acids long. The CDR3 protein is CASSYSIVVKNPTGELFF. As DNA, the CDR3 is TGTGCCAGCAGTTACTCGATTGTGGTTAAGAACCCCACCGGGGAGCTGTTTTTT.

This clonotype was observed many times. The chain joins TRBV27 to TRBJ2-7, with D possibly being TRBD1 or TRBD2 (6 bases each). The germline V gene encodes CDR1 MNHEY and CDR2 SMNVEV (reference sequence). V shed 1 base and J shed 8 bases, with 18 bases lying between them. This CDR3 contains 15 residues. CDR3 in DNA: TGTGCCAGCAGTTTATACGAGGGGGTCGCGGGGAAGCAGTACTTC. Encoded protein: CASSLYEGVAGKQYF.

Details on this clonotype: This CDR3 is missing its conserved last phenylalanine or tryptophan, likely due to a read error. Written as DNA, the CDR3 is TGCAGCGTTGGGATAGGGACAGGGATAATCGGGGAGCTGTTTCTT. Its protein is CSVGIGTGIIGELFL. The V call is TRBV29-1, the J call TRBJ2-2; 9 bases are a match to TRBD1. Germline CDR1 SQVTM, CDR2 ANQGSEA. The V and J ends lost 4 bases and 7 bases, in that order; junction bases with no gene match: 10. The CDR3 runs 15 residues.

The CDR3 spells CASSIDRTNTGELFF. The CDR3 coding sequence is TGTGCCAGCAGCATCGACAGGACGAACACCGGGGAGCTGTTTTTT. The chain carries TRBV27 and TRBJ2-2; weak D call: TRBD1 (6 bases). Trimming removed 6 bases from V and 0 bases from J, with 11 bases in between. CDR1 and CDR2 from the germline V gene are MNHEY and SMNVEV (reference sequence). This CDR3 region has 15 residues.

This clonotype occurred many times. This sequence joins TRBV28 and TRBJ2-5, with D possibly being TRBD2 (6 bases). The CDR3 runs 13 residues. V was clipped by 7 bases and J by 5 bases, with 14 bases between them. Germline values: CDR1 MDHEN, CDR2 SYDVKM. CDR3 in amino acids: CASTSGWGETQYF. The CDR3 DNA reads TGTGCCAGCACCAGCGGGTGGGGTGAGACCCAGTACTTC. The full variable domain, with the rest looked up from reference TRBV28 and TRBJ2-5, is DVKVTQSSRYLVKRTGEKVFLECVQDMDHENMFWYRQDPGLGLRLIYFSYDVKMKEKGDIPEGYSVSREKKERFSLILESASTNQTSMYLCASTSGWGETQYFGPGTRLLVL.

This clonotype was counted between two and nine times. This chain links TRBV30 with TRBJ1-1, with TRBD1 as a possible D gene (5 bases). The CDR3 is 11 amino acids. The V end was cut by 3 bases, the J end by 7 bases, with 9 bases between. Germline-derived CDR1 and CDR2 are GTSNPN and SVGIG (reference sequence). The CDR3 nucleotides are TGTGCCTGGAGCCGGGACGGTGAAGCTTTCTTT. It specifies CAWSRDGEAFF.

This chain links TRBV7-8 with TRBJ2-7, with 8 nucleotides matching TRBD1. Germline CDR1 and CDR2: SGHVS and FQNEAQ. This CDR3 contains 14 residues. V dropped 5 bases and J dropped 3; count of bases not matched to a gene: 6. In nucleotides, the CDR3 is TGTGCCAGCAGCCCGAGGGACAGGCTCTACGAGCAGTACTTC. Translation: CASSPRDRLYEQYF.

This clonotype was picked up many times. The V and J genes are TRBV19 and TRBJ1-5; D is undetermined. V was trimmed by 6 bases and J by 0 bases, leaving 18 bases between them. Germline V gives CDR1 LNHDA, CDR2 SQIVND (reference sequence). The CDR3 sequence is 17 residues long. CDR3 sequence reads: CASRITAGQASNQPQHF. The CDR3 bases are TGTGCCAGTAGGATAACGGCCGGTCAGGCTAGCAATCAGCCCCAGCATTTT.